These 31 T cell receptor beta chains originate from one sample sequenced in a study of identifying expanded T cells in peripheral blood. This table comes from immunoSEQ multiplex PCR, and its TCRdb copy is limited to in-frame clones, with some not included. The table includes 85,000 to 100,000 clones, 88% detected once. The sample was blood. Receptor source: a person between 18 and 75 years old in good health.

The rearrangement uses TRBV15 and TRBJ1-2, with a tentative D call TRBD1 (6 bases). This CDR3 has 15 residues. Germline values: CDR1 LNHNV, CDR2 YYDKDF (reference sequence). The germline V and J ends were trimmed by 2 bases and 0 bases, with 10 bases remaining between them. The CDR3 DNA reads TGTGCCACCAGCAGACGTGGGACAACTAACTATGGCTACACCTTC. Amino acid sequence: CATSRRGTTNYGYTF.

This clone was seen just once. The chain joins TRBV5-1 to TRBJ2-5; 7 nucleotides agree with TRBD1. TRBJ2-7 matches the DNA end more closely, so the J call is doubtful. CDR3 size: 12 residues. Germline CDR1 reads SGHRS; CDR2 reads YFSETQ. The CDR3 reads CASSRTGYEQYF. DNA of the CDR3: TGCGCCAGCAGCCGGACAGGCTACGAGCAGTACTTC.

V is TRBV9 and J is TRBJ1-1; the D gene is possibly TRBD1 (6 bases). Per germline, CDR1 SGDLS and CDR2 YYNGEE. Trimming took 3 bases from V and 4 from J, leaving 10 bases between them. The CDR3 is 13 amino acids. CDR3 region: CASSGTTGTEAFF. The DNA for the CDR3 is TGTGCCAGCAGCGGGACGACAGGCACTGAAGCTTTCTTT.

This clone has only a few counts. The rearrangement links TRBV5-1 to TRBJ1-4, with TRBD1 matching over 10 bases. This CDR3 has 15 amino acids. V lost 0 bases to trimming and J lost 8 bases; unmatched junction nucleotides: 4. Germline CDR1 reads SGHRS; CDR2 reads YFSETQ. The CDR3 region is CASSLGGQGQEKLFF. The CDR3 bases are TGCGCCAGCAGCTTGGGGGGACAGGGGCAGGAAAAACTGTTTTTT.

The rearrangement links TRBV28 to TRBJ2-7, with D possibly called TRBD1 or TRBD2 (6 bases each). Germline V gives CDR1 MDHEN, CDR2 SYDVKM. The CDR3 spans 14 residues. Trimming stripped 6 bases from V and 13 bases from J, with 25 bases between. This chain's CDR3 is CASSTAVGGARGYF. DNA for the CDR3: TGTGCCAGCAGCACCGCCGTCGGAGGGGCCAGGGGATACTTC.

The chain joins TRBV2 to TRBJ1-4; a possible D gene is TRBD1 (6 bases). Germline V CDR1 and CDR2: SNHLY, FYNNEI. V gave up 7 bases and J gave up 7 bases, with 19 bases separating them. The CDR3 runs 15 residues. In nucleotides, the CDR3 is TGTGCCAGCATTCCCCAACAGGGTGGGAGTGAAAAACTGTTTTTT. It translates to CASIPQQGGSEKLFF.

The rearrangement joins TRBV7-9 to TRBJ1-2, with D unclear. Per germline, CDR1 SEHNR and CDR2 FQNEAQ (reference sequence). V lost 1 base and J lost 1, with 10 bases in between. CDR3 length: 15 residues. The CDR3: CASSLVSFHNYGYTF. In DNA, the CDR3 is TGTGCCAGCAGCTTAGTGAGTTTTCATAACTATGGCTACACCTTC.

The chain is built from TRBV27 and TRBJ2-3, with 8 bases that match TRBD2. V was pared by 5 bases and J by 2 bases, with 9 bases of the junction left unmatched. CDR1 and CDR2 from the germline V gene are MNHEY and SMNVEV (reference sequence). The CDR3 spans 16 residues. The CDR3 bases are TGTGCCAGCAGTCGGAACGCGGGGGGCCCCACAGATACGCAGTATTTT. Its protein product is CASSRNAGGPTDTQYF.

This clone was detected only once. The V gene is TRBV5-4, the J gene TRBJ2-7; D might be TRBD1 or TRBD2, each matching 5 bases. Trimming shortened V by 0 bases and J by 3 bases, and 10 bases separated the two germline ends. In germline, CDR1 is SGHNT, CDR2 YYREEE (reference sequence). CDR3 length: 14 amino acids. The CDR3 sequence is CASSLGGSGYEQYF. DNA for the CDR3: TGTGCCAGCAGCTTGGGGGGGTCGGGCTACGAGCAGTACTTC. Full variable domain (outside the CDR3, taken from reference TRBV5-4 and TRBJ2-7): ETGVTQSPTHLIKTRGQQVTLRCSSQSGHNTVSWYQQALGQGPQFIFQYYREEENGRGNFPPRFSGLQFPNYSSELNVNALELDDSALYLCASSLGGSGYEQYFGPGTRLTVT.

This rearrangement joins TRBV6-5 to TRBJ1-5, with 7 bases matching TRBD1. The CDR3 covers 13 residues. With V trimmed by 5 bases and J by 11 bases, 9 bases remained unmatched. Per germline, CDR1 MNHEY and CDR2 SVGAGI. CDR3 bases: TGTGCCAGCAGTCGTAGTCCGCAGGGGGCCCAGCATTTT. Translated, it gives CASSRSPQGAQHF.

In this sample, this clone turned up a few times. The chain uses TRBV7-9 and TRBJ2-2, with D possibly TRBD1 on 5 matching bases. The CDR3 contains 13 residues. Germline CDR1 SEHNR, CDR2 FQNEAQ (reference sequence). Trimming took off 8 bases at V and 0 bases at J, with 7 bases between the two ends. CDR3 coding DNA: TGTGCCAGCGGGGCCCCGAACACCGGGGAGCTGTTTTTT. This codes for CASGAPNTGELFF.

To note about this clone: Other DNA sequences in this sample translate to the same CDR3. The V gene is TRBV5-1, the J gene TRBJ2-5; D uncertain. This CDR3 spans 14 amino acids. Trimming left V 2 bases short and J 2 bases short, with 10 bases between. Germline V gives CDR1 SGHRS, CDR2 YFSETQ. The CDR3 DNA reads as TGCGCCAGCAGCTTTTCCGGGCCGCAAGAGACCCAGTACTTC. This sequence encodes CASSFSGPQETQYF.

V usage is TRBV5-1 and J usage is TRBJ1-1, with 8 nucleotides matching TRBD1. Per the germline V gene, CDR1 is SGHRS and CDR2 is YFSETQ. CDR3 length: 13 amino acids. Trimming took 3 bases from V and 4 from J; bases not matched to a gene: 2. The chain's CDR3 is CASSSTGGTEAFF. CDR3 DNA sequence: TGCGCCAGCAGCTCCACAGGGGGCACTGAAGCTTTCTTT. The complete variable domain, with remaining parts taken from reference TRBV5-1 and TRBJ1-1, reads KAGVTQTPRYLIKTRGQQVTLSCSPISGHRSVSWYQQTPGQGLQFLFEYFSETQRNKGNFPGRFSGRQFSNSRSEMNVSTLELGDSALYLCASSSTGGTEAFFGQGTRLTVV.

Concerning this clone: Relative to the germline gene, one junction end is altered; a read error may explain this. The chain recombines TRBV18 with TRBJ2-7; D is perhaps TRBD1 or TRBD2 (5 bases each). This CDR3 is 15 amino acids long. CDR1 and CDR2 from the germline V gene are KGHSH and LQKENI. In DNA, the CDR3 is TGTGCCAGCTCACCACGGGACGCCTCGATTGGAGCCGGGGTCTTC. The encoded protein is CASSPRDASIGAGVF.

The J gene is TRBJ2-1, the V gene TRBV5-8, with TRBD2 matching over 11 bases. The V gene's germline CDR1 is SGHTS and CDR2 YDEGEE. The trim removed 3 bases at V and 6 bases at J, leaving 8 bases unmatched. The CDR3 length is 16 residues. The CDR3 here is CASSSRLAGLGNEQFF. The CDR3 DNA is TGTGCCAGCAGCTCTCGACTAGCGGGGTTGGGCAATGAGCAGTTCTTC.

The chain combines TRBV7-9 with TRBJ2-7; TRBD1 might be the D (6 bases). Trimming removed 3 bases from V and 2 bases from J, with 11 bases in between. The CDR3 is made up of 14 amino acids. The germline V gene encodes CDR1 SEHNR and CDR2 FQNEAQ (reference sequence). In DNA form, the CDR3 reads TGTGCCAGCAGCTTGGGGGCCAGAACCTACGAGCAGTACTTC. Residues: CASSLGARTYEQYF.

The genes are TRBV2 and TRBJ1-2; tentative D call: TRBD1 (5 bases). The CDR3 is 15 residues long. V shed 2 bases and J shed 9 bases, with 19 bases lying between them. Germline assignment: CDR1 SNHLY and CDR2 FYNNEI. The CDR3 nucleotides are TGTGCCAGCAGTGAACGACAGAACATAGCCGTTAGCTACACCTTC. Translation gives CASSERQNIAVSYTF. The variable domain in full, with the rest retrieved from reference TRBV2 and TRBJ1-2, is EPEVTQTPSHQVTQMGQEVILRCVPISNHLYFYWYRQILGQKVEFLVSFYNNEISEKSEIFDDQFSVERPDGSNFTLKIRSTKLEDSAMYFCASSERQNIAVSYTFGSGTRLTVV.

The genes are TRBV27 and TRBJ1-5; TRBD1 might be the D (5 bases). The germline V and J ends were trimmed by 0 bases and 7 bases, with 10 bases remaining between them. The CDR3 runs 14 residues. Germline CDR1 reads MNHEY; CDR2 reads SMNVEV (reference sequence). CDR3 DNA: TGTGCCAGCAGTTTATCGTTGCGGGGCCAGCCCCAGCATTTT. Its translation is CASSLSLRGQPQHF.

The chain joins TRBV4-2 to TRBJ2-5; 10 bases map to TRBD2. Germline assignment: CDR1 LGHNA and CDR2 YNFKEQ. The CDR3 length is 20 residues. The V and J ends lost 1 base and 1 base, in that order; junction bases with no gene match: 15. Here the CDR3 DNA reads TGTGCCAGCAGCCAAGTTTTAGATCCTAGCGGGGGCCCTTTCCAAGAGACCCAGTACTTC. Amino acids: CASSQVLDPSGGPFQETQYF.

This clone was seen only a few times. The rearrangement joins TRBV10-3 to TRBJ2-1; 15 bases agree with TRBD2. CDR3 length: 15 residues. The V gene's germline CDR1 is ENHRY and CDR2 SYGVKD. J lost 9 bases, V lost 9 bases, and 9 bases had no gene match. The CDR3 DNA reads TGTGCCATAGCCGGGACTAGCGGGAGGTTGGGTGAGCAGTTCTTC. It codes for CAIAGTSGRLGEQFF.

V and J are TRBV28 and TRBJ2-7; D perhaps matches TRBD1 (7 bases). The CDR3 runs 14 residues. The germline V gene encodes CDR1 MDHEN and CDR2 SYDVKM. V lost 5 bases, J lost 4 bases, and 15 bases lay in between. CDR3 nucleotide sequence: TGTGCCAGCAGTCGCGGGACAGTTCCTTACGAGCAGTACTTC. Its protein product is CASSRGTVPYEQYF.

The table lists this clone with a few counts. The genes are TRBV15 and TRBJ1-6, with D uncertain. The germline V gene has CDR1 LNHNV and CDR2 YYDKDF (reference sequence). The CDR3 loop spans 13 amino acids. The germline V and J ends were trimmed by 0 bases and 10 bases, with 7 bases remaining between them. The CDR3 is CATSRESSSPLHF. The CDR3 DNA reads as TGTGCCACCAGCAGAGAGTCAAGCTCACCCCTCCACTTT.

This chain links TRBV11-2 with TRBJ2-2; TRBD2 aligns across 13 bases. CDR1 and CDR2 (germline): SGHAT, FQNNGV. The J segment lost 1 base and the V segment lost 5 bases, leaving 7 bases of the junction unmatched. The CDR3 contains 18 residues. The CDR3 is CASSPTRTSGGNTGELFF. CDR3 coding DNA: TGTGCCAGCAGCCCAACTAGGACTAGCGGGGGGAACACCGGGGAGCTGTTTTTT.

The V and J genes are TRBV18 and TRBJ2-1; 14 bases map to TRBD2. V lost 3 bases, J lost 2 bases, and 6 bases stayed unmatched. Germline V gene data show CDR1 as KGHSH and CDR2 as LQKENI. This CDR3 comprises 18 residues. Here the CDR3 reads CASSPGLAGATTYNEQFF. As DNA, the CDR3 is TGTGCCAGCTCACCGGGACTAGCGGGAGCGACAACCTACAATGAGCAGTTCTTC.

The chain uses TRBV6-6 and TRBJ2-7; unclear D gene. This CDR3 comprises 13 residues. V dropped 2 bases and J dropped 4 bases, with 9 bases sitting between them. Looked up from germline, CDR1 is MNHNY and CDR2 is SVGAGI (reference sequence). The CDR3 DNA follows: TGTGCCAGCAGTTACAGGGATTTGTACGAGCAGTACTTC. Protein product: CASSYRDLYEQYF.

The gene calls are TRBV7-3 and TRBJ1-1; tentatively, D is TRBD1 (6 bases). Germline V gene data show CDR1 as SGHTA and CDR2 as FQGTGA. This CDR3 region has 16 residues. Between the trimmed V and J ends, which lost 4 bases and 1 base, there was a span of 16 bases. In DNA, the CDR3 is TGTGCCAGCAGCTCGCGTGGGGGCGGGTGGAACACTGAAGCTTTCTTT. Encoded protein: CASSSRGGGWNTEAFF.

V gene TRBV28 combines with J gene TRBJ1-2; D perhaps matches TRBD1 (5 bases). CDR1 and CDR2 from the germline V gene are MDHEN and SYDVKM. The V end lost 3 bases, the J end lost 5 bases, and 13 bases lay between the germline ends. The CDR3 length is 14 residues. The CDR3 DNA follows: TGTGCCAGCAGTTTGCAGGCCGGGGGGTATGGCTACACCTTC. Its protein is CASSLQAGGYGYTF.

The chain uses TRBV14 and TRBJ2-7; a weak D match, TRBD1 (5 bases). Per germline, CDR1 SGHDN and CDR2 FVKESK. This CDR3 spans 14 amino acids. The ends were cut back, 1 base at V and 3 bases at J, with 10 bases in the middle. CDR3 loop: CASSQGVRGYEQYF. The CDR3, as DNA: TGTGCCAGCAGCCAAGGGGTTAGGGGCTACGAGCAGTACTTC. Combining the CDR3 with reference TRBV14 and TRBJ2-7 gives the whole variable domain EAGVTQFPSHSVIEKGQTVTLRCDPISGHDNLYWYRRVMGKEIKFLLHFVKESKQDESGMPNNRFLAERTGGTYSTLKVQPAELEDSGVYFCASSQGVRGYEQYFGPGTRLTVT.

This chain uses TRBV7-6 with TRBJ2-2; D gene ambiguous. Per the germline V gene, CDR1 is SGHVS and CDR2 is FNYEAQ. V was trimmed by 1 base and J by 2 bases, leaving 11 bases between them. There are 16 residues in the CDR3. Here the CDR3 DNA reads TGTGCCAGCAGCTTAGTTCCAGGCGCCAACACCGGGGAGCTGTTTTTT. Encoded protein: CASSLVPGANTGELFF.

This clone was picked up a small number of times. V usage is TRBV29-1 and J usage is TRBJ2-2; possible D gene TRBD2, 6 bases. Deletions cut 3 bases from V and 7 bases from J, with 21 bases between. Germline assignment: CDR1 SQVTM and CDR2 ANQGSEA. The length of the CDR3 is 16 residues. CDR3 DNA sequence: TGCAGCGTTGATGCGGGGACCTCCCTGGGAAGCGGGGAGCTGTTTTTT. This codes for CSVDAGTSLGSGELFF.

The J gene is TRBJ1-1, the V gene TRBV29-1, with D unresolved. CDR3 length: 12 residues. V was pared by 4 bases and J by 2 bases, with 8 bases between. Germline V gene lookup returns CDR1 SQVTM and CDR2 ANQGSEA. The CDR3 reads CSVVQSNTEAFF. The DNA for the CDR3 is TGCAGCGTTGTGCAGTCCAACACTGAAGCTTTCTTT.